Included here is one TCR beta chain sequence, with context. Its target is not known. This sample is drawn from a study of T-cell reconstitution after alpha-beta-depleted transplantation in children. The study, taken as a whole, reports: Diversity and T-cell counts at one year after transplant derived mostly from new T cells. Diversity of TCRbeta at day 60 was high in some patients, arising from surviving recipient T cells and thymic progenitors. Expanded graft clones, several hundred of them, were reportedly the source of alpha-beta T cells about two months after transplant.

As it was prepared, the TCRbeta library received unique molecular identifiers. TCRdb fed the PCR reads into MiXCR, producing one record per CDR3 protein. This table has hundreds of thousands of distinct CDR3 sequences, roughly 16% appearing once. From germline, CDR1 is DFQATT and CDR2 SNEGSKA (reference sequence). V lost 5 bases and J lost 6; bases outside the gene matches: 9. The CDR3 has 14 amino acids. The receptor was derived from a male patient younger than 18 who had a stem cell transplant for acute lymphoblastic leukemia, so the T cells may come from the graft donor. The rearrangement joins TRBV20-1 to TRBJ1-5, with 8 nucleotides matching TRBD1. Sequenced here: PBMCs, mostly from graft donor cells, sampled 360 days after TCRalphabeta/CD19-depleted stem cell transplant. Here the CDR3 DNA reads TGCAGTGCTTTCGAAGGACAGGGACCTCAGCCCCAGCATTTT. It is translated as CSAFEGQGPQPQHF.